The rows below give T cell receptor beta chains drawn from one sample of a study of blood T cell repertoires in COVID-19. The table came from immunoSEQ multiplex PCR; TCRdb's copy has only in-frame clones and leaves some out. The repertoire holds about 70,000 clones, with 88% as singletons. The specimen was peripheral blood. The receptors were gathered from a human donor in a cohort sampled during active COVID-19. Both conserved end residues are part of each CDR3. Each record gives: D gene, clone size, V gene, J gene, CDR3 DNA, CDR3 protein. The D gene is left open where the match is weak. Size is stated for part of the rows, as once, few or many counts, or as a class when the clone is expanded.

TRBD1	-	TRBV27	TRBJ1-2	TGTGCCAGCAGCCCACTCGACAGGGTTAGGTATGGCTACACCTTC	CASSPLDRVRYGYTF
-	-	TRBV19	TRBJ1-1	TGTGCCAGTAGTCTCCGGGGGGCGAACACTGAAGCTTTCTTT	CASSLRGANTEAFF
-	-	TRBV24-1	TRBJ2-1	TGTGCCACCAGTGGGGTTACAGGTACTGAGCAGTTCTTC	CATSGVTGTEQFF
-	-	TRBV20-1	TRBJ1-1	TGCAGTGCCATTCAGGGGAATGTAGCTTTCTTT	CSAIQGNVAFF
-	-	TRBV4-1	TRBJ1-1	TGCGCCAGCAGCCGCTACAGAGACCTGAACACTGAAGCTTTCTTT	CASSRYRDLNTEAFF
-	-	TRBV9	TRBJ1-5	TGTGCCAGCAGCGTCGCCGGGAGACTCCAGCCCCAGCATTTT	CASSVAGRLQPQHF
-	-	TRBV5-1	TRBJ2-6	TGCGCCAGCAGCTTGAAAGGCCAGGCTGGGGCCAACGTCCTGACTTTC	CASSLKGQAGANVLTF
TRBD1	-	TRBV5-1	TRBJ2-2	TGCGCCAGCAGCCCGACAGGGGAATATAGGACCGGGGAGCTGTTTTTT	CASSPTGEYRTGELFF
TRBD1	-	TRBV10-2	TRBJ2-7	TGCGCCAGCAGGGGACAGGGAGGCCCCTACGAGCAGTACTTC	CASRGQGGPYEQYF
-	-	TRBV6-6	TRBJ2-7	TGTGCCAGCAGTCCCTTTAACGAGCAGTACTTC	CASSPFNEQYF
-	-	TRBV27	TRBJ1-2	TGTGCCAGCAGTACTACCACCGGGACTAGTCCTTATGGCTACACCTTC	CASSTTTGTSPYGYTF
-	-	TRBV6-2/TRBV6-3	TRBJ2-2	TGTGCCAGCAGTTACGGCGGGACGAACACCGGGGAGCTGTTTTTT	CASSYGGTNTGELFF
-	-	TRBV5-1	TRBJ2-5	TGCGCCAGCAGCGACCTACTAGCTGGAGAGACCCAGTACTTC	CASSDLLAGETQYF
-	-	TRBV19	TRBJ2-7	TGTGCCAGTAGTAAGGAGGGGAGCTCCTACGAGCAGTACTTC	CASSKEGSSYEQYF
TRBD1	-	TRBV5-1	TRBJ1-5	TGCGCCAGCAGCTCACAGGGGGCCGGTGGCAGTGGCAATCAGCCCCAGCATTTT	CASSSQGAGGSGNQPQHF
-	-	TRBV19	TRBJ1-1	TGTGCCAGTAGTACTCACAGGGATGGAACTGAAGCTTTCTTT	CASSTHRDGTEAFF
-	-	TRBV11-2	TRBJ1-1	TGTGCCAGCAGCTTTTCAGGGGTGCAGCTGAACACTGAAGCTTTCTTT	CASSFSGVQLNTEAFF
-	-	TRBV21-1	TRBJ2-5	TGTGCCAGGGCGACCAGAGAGGAAGAGACCCAGTACTTC	CARATREEETQYF
-	-	TRBV5-1	TRBJ2-5	TGCGCCAGCAGCTTGGCGGGAGATCAAGAGACCCAGTACTTC	CASSLAGDQETQYF
-	few	TRBV4-2	TRBJ1-2	TGTGCCAGCAGCCAAGCTATGCAAATGGCTAACTATGGCTACACCTTC	CASSQAMQMANYGYTF
-	-	TRBV5-1	TRBJ2-7	TGCGCCAGCAGCTTGGCGGCAGGGGTCTCCTACGAGCAGTACTTC	CASSLAAGVSYEQYF
-	-	TRBV28	TRBJ1-1	TGTGCCAGCAGTCGACATCAGGAGAACACTGAAGCTTTCTTT	CASSRHQENTEAFF
-	-	TRBV28	TRBJ2-7	TGTGCCAGCAAACCCGCCGGACAGTCCTGGGAGCAGTACTTC	CASKPAGQSWEQYF
-	-	TRBV6-4	TRBJ1-5	TGTGCCAGCAGTGTACAGGAAGGGCAGCCCCAGCATTTT	CASSVQEGQPQHF
-	-	TRBV3-1/TRBV3-2	TRBJ1-2	TGTGCCAGCAGCCAAGATAGTTTTTATGGCTACACCTTC	CASSQDSFYGYTF
-	-	TRBV4-2	TRBJ1-1	TGTGCCAGCAGCCATCCAAACACTGAAGCTTTCTTT	CASSHPNTEAFF
-	-	TRBV9	TRBJ1-1	TGTGCCAGCAGCGCGCCCGGGTCCCACCCCATGAACACTGAAGCTTTCTTT	CASSAPGSHPMNTEAFF
-	-	TRBV15	TRBJ2-2	TGTGCCGTAAGGTTGGACAGCTCGGGGGAGCTGTTTTTT	CAVRLDSSGELFF
-	-	TRBV23-1	TRBJ1-5	TGCGCCAGCAGTCAATCCCCGACAGGCTTTAGCAATCAGCCCCAGCATTTT	CASSQSPTGFSNQPQHF
TRBD1	-	TRBV27	TRBJ1-6	TGTGCCAGCAGTCCAAAGACAGGGGCCTATAATTCACCCCTCCACTTT	CASSPKTGAYNSPLHF
-	-	TRBV5-4	TRBJ2-7	TGTGCCAGCAGCCTCCACGAGCCCTACGAGCAGTACTTC	CASSLHEPYEQYF
-	-	TRBV12-1	TRBJ1-5	TGTGCCAGCAGCCCCCAACGGGGATTTGGGCAGCCCCAGCATTTT	CASSPQRGFGQPQHF
-	-	TRBV10-2	TRBJ2-3	TGCGCCAGCAGTGACTCTTCCCGGGCCAGCGGGCGAAGCACAGATACGCAGTATTTT	CASSDSSRASGRSTDTQYF
TRBD1	-	TRBV7-2	TRBJ1-4	TGTGCCAGCAGCTACAGGGGAACTAATGAAAAACTGTTTTTT	CASSYRGTNEKLFF
-	-	TRBV5-6	TRBJ1-2	TGTGCCAGCAGCTCTAGTTCGGAAGTCCTGGGGCCCTTC	CASSSSSEVLGPF
-	-	TRBV6-2/TRBV6-3	TRBJ1-1	TGTGCCAGCAGTTATATTTATGGAGTACAGGGGAACACTGAAGCTTTCTTT	CASSYIYGVQGNTEAFF
-	-	TRBV6-6	TRBJ2-1	TGTGCCAGCAGTTACTCCGGGTCGTCCTACAATGAGCAGTTCTTC	CASSYSGSSYNEQFF
-	-	TRBV5-1	TRBJ1-2	TGCGCCAGCAGCCCGGGTGGGGCGGCGAACTATGGCTACACCTTC	CASSPGGAANYGYTF
-	-	TRBV28	TRBJ1-2	TGTGCCAGCAGGACGGGTACCTCGACTCTGAGTGGCTACACCTTC	CASRTGTSTLSGYTF
-	-	TRBV28	TRBJ1-1	TGTGCCAGCAGTTTGGGGGGGAATGCTTTCTTT	CASSLGGNAFF